This TCR beta chain is from a study of OX40 agonist ivuxolimab in advanced cancers. With regard to the full study: The costimulatory receptor OX40 (CD134) was targeted by ivuxolimab, a fully human IgG2 agonistic monoclonal antibody. Intravenous ivuxolimab was administered to patients every 2 weeks at six dose levels: 0.01, 0.1, 0.3, 1.5, 3 and 10 mg/kg. Among the roughly 52 dose-escalation patients, about 20 had hepatocellular carcinoma, roughly 15 melanoma, 9 renal cell carcinoma and 9 head and neck cancer. In the dose-escalation cohort, approximately 83% of patients were male, and the mean age was 60 years with a range of about 23 to 79. Prior anti-PD-1, anti-PD-L1 or anti-CTLA-4 therapy was permitted, and checkpoint inhibitors had been received by around 40% of dose-escalation patients. Partial responses were achieved by three dose-escalation patients, of whom one had hepatocellular carcinoma and two had cutaneous melanoma. The point of sequencing TCRbeta in the periphery was to test whether ivuxolimab changed TCR sequence diversity and drove clonal T-cell expansion. The monotherapy dose-escalation portion (N ≈ 52 patients) of the phase I ivuxolimab trial is reported in the paper.

The CDR3 runs 12 residues from the cysteine to the phenylalanine. Left in the record is the CDR3 DNA by itself, 36 bases read in frame from the first base. Based on the germline V gene (reference sequence), the CDR1 and CDR2 sequences are MNHNY and SVGAGI. After removal of 5 bases from V and 4 bases from J, the junction retains 1 base not matched to a gene. Notes on this clone: What this receptor recognizes is not known. No much larger clonotype is one base removed from it; base qualities were not supplied.

Broader findings and caveats from the paper: Low levels of normalized T-cell clonal expansion were also shown by some nonresponding patients. In the 0.1-3.0 mg/kg groups, partial responders had among the lowest normalized peripheral clonal expansion, particularly in CD8+ T cells. The antigen specificity of the clonally expanded peripheral T cells was not determined. At doses from 0.1 to 3.0 mg/kg, clonal expansion was seen in both CD4+ and CD8+ blood T cells between baseline and week 6. After ivuxolimab, CD8+ T cells had more expanded clones than CD4+ T cells on average.

The trial excluded patients who had a history of autoimmune disease or who were on systemic immunosuppression. Peripheral blood for TCR sequencing was drawn from every dose cohort at baseline, at cycle 4 day 1 and at cycle 7 day 1. The samples were taken from a phase I, first-in-human, multicenter, open-label dose-escalation trial of ivuxolimab. Adults with locally advanced or metastatic head and neck squamous cell, hepatocellular, melanoma or renal cell carcinoma were enrolled in the trial. CD4+ and CD8+ T cells were sorted separately from peripheral blood before TCR sequencing. Genomic DNA was extracted from sorted cells for sequencing of the TCRbeta CDR3 region. The immunoSEQ Assay was used for sequencing of TCRbeta CDR3 regions. TCRdb stores this immuneACCESS table with in-frame sequences only. Part of the clones is absent; in the studies checked, under half of the shortfall reflects unresolved V genes, and no reason is known for the rest. The sample data list about 140,000 clones, and 90% to 95% of these were observed just once. The ten largest clones represent 1% of the sample.

The receptor's source is an adult with an advanced solid tumor such as melanoma, head and neck, liver or kidney cancer. Sample: CD4+ or CD8+ T cells sorted from blood, taken in a trial of the OX40 agonist ivuxolimab. The sequence links TRBV6-6 to TRBJ2-7; 8 central nucleotides agree with TRBD1. The CDR3 protein sequence reads: CASSRQGYEQYF. The nucleotide sequence reads as follows: TGTGCCAGCAGTCGACAGGGGTACGAGCAGTACTTC.